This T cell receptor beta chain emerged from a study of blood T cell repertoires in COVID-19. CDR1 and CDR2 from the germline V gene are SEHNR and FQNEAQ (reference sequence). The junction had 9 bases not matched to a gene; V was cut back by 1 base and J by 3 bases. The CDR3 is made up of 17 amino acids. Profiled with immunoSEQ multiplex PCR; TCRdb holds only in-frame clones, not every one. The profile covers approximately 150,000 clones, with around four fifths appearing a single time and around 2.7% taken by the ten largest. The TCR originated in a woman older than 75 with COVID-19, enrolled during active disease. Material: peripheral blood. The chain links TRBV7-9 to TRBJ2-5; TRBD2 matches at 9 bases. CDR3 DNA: TGTGCCAGCAGCTTAGTCTCGGGTAGCGGGAGTAAAGAGACCCAGTACTTC. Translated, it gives CASSLVSGSGSKETQYF.